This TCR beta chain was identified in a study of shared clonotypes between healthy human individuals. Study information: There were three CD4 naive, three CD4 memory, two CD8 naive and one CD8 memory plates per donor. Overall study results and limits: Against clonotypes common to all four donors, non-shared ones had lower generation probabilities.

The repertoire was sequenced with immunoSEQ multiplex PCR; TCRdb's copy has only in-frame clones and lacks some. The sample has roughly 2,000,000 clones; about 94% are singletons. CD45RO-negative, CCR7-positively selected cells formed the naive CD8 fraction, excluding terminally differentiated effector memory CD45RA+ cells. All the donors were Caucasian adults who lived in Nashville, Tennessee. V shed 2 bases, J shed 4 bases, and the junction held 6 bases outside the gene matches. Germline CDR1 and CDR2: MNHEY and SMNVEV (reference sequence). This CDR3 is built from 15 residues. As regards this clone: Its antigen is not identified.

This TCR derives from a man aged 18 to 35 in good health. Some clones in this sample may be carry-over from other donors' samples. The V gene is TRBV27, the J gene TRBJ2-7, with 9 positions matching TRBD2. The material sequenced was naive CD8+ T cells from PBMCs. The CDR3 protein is CASSLRLAAFYEQYF. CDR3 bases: TGTGCCAGCAGTTTAAGACTAGCGGCTTTTTACGAGCAGTACTTC.